These 18 T cell receptor beta chains originate from one sample sequenced in a study of graft-versus-host responses after intestinal transplantation. Profiling relied on immunoSEQ multiplex PCR, and the TCRdb table lists in-frame clones only, not all of them. Seen here are approximately 39,000 clones, around 94% observed once, and the top ten hold 0.22%. These receptors are not linked to any known antigen. Sequencing used unstimulated CD4+ T cells sorted from spleen or lymph node cells, obtained before transplant. These receptors all stem from a human donor who was the organ donor for an intestinal transplant.

The V call is TRBV5-6, the J call TRBJ2-7; 13 bases are shared with TRBD2. Germline CDR1 SGHDT, CDR2 YYEEEE. J lost 0 bases, V lost 0 bases, and 3 bases had no gene match. The CDR3 length is 17 residues. As DNA, the CDR3 is TGTGCCAGCAGCTTGGAACTAGCGGGGGGGAGCTCCTACGAGCAGTACTTC. Translating gives CASSLELAGGSSYEQYF.

The chain carries TRBV5-1 and TRBJ2-3; D is ambiguous. Germline V gene sequence: CDR1 SGHRS, CDR2 YFSETQ. The CDR3 contains 15 residues. The V and J ends lost 0 bases and 1 base respectively, with 9 bases between them. DNA of the CDR3: TGCGCCAGCAGCTTGGCCATCCCTCGCACAGATACGCAGTATTTT. Translated, it gives CASSLAIPRTDTQYF. Complete variable domain (other parts from reference TRBV5-1 and TRBJ2-3): KAGVTQTPRYLIKTRGQQVTLSCSPISGHRSVSWYQQTPGQGLQFLFEYFSETQRNKGNFPGRFSGRQFSNSRSEMNVSTLELGDSALYLCASSLAIPRTDTQYFGPGTRLTVL.

The chain employs TRBV19 and TRBJ2-2; 11 nucleotides line up with TRBD2. V gave up 9 bases and J gave up 3 bases; unmatched junction bases: 6. Per the germline V gene, CDR1 is LNHDA and CDR2 is SQIVND (reference sequence). The CDR3 consists of 15 residues. This chain's CDR3 is CASQTSGGDTGELFF. The CDR3 region has the DNA TGTGCCAGCCAAACTAGCGGGGGAGACACCGGGGAGCTGTTTTTT.

V usage is TRBV6-1 and J usage is TRBJ2-1; 9 bases match TRBD1. The trim removed 1 base at V and 8 bases at J, leaving 3 bases unmatched. The CDR3 covers 14 residues. Germline V gives CDR1 MNHNS, CDR2 SASEGT. CDR3 bases: TGTGCCAGCAGTGAAGGACAGGGGGATTATGAGCAGTTCTTC. Protein: CASSEGQGDYEQFF.

The chain combines TRBV30 with TRBJ2-7; TRBD2 matches at 9 bases. The germline gives CDR1 GTSNPN, CDR2 SVGIG (reference sequence). This CDR3 is 14 amino acids long. The ends lost 6 bases at V and 3 bases at J; junction bases unmatched: 9. CDR3 loop: CACAPGGGVYEQYF. The DNA for the CDR3 is TGTGCCTGCGCCCCTGGCGGGGGGGTCTACGAGCAGTACTTC.

CDR3 sequence reads: CASSPGPSFFYEQYF. Here the CDR3 DNA reads TGCGCCAGCAGCCCGGGACCCTCCTTCTTTTACGAGCAGTACTTC. The gene calls are TRBV5-1 and TRBJ2-7; tentatively, D is TRBD1 or TRBD2 (5 bases each). Germline V gives CDR1 SGHRS, CDR2 YFSETQ. The CDR3 contains 15 residues. Trimming cost V 4 bases and J 4 bases, with 18 bases left between them.

The chain recombines TRBV5-1 with TRBJ2-1, with 8 bases matching TRBD2. V shed 0 bases and J 6 bases; nucleotides not matched to a gene: 2. Germline V lookup: CDR1 SGHRS, CDR2 YFSETQ. CDR3 size: 14 residues. In nucleotides, the CDR3 is TGCGCCAGCAGCTTGGGTGGGACTAGCAATGAGCAGTTCTTC. Translated: CASSLGGTSNEQFF.

This clone was counted once. J is TRBJ2-6 and V is TRBV7-8; no reliable D call. This CDR3 has 16 residues. The V gene lost 5 bases and the J gene lost 4 bases, with 15 bases spanning the gap. Germline V gene data show CDR1 as SGHVS and CDR2 as FQNEAQ. The CDR3 nucleotides read TGTGCCAGCAGCCTTCGGATGGGTAACGGGGCCAACGTCCTGACTTTC. Its translation: CASSLRMGNGANVLTF.

The chain combines TRBV7-9 with TRBJ2-3; D is ambiguous. Trimming removed 5 bases from V and 2 bases from J, with 14 bases in between. This CDR3 is built from 15 residues. Germline assignment: CDR1 SEHNR and CDR2 FQNEAQ (reference sequence). The CDR3 loop reads CASSPRTAPTDTQYF. The CDR3 nucleotides read TGTGCCAGCAGCCCTCGGACGGCGCCCACAGATACGCAGTATTTT. Full variable domain (remainder filled in from reference TRBV7-9 and TRBJ2-3): DTGVSQNPRHKITKRGQNVTFRCDPISEHNRLYWYRQTLGQGPEFLTYFQNEAQLEKSRLLSDRFSAERPKGSFSTLEIQRTEQGDSAMYLCASSPRTAPTDTQYFGPGTRLTVL.

The rearrangement uses TRBV9 and TRBJ2-7; 8 nucleotides line up with TRBD2. The CDR3 length is 16 residues. V lost 0 bases to trimming and J lost 4 bases; unmatched junction nucleotides: 9. Germline V gene data show CDR1 as SGDLS and CDR2 as YYNGEE. The CDR3 reads CASSVEGSGASYEQYF. DNA for the CDR3: TGTGCCAGCAGCGTAGAAGGTAGCGGGGCAAGTTACGAGCAGTACTTC. The variable domain in full, completed from reference TRBV9 and TRBJ2-7, reads DSGVTQTPKHLITATGQRVTLRCSPRSGDLSVYWYQQSLDQGLQFLIQYYNGEERAKGNILERFSAQQFPDLHSELNLSSLELGDSALYFCASSVEGSGASYEQYFGPGTRLTVT.

The V and J genes are TRBV28 and TRBJ1-2, with 9 bases matching TRBD1. The CDR3 has 15 amino acids. In germline, CDR1 is MDHEN, CDR2 SYDVKM. V trimming: 5 bases; J trimming: 5 bases; junction bases outside the gene matches: 9. This CDR3 is CASSLTGGELYGYTF. CDR3 nucleotides: TGTGCCAGCAGTCTCACAGGGGGCGAGCTTTATGGCTACACCTTC.

The rearrangement uses TRBV6-6 and TRBJ1-1, with D possibly matching TRBD1 (6 bases). Trimming left V 6 bases short and J 0 bases short, with 8 bases between. The CDR3 loop spans 13 amino acids. Germline CDR1 is MNHNY and CDR2 is SVGAGI (reference sequence). The CDR3 DNA is TGTGCCAGCAGAAGGGGGTTGAACACTGAAGCTTTCTTT. As protein: CASRRGLNTEAFF.

The genes are TRBV11-3 and TRBJ1-2, with D unclear. Germline loops: CDR1 SGHNT, CDR2 YENEEA. The CDR3 is made up of 20 amino acids. V was shortened by 3 bases and J by 4 bases, with 30 bases between the two germline ends. CDR3 in DNA: TGTGCCAGCAGCTTGTATTTCTACCCAACCGGGAACAGAGATTCCTATGGCTACACCTTC. Amino acid sequence: CASSLYFYPTGNRDSYGYTF. Drawing the rest from reference TRBV11-3 and TRBJ1-2, the complete variable domain is EAGVVQSPRYKIIEKKQPVAFWCNPISGHNTLYWYLQNLGQGPELLIRYENEEAVDDSQLPKDRFSAERLKGVDSTLKIQPAELGDSAVYLCASSLYFYPTGNRDSYGYTFGSGTRLTVV.

The V gene is TRBV4-1, the J gene TRBJ1-5, with 9 bases fitting TRBD1. The ends lost 0 bases at V and 4 bases at J; junction bases unmatched: 4. The CDR3 contains 16 residues. Germline V gene lookup returns CDR1 MGHRA and CDR2 YSYEKL. This chain's CDR3 is CASSQEQGAWNQPQHF. CDR3 in DNA: TGCGCCAGCAGCCAAGAACAGGGGGCATGGAATCAGCCCCAGCATTTT.

The chain is built from TRBV18 and TRBJ1-1, with D hard to call. Trimming took off 8 bases at V and 10 bases at J, with 14 bases between the two ends. This CDR3 spans 11 amino acids. CDR1 and CDR2 (germline): KGHSH, LQKENI. CDR3 region: CASQNGVVAFF. The CDR3 DNA reads as TGTGCCAGCCAGAACGGGGTTGTAGCTTTCTTT.

This chain links TRBV19 with TRBJ2-1, with D tentatively TRBD2 (7 bases). The CDR3 loop spans 15 amino acids. Germline loops: CDR1 LNHDA, CDR2 SQIVND (reference sequence). Trimming shortened V by 7 bases and J by 6 bases, and 19 bases separated the two germline ends. As DNA, the CDR3 is TGTGCCAGTACCTATAGTGGGGGGGCTTCCAATGAGCAGTTCTTC. As protein: CASTYSGGASNEQFF. Full variable domain (remainder filled in from reference TRBV19 and TRBJ2-1): DGGITQSPKYLFRKEGQNVTLSCEQNLNHDAMYWYRQDPGQGLRLIYYSQIVNDFQKGDIAEGYSVSREKKESFPLTVTSAQKNPTAFYLCASTYSGGASNEQFFGPGTRLTVL.

This chain uses TRBV5-6 with TRBJ2-2; the match to TRBD2 covers 11 bases. The CDR3 consists of 18 residues. V lost 2 bases to trimming and J lost 4 bases; unmatched junction nucleotides: 10. The germline V gene has CDR1 SGHDT and CDR2 YYEEEE. CDR3 in DNA: TGTGCCAGCAGCTTTCGTTTAGCGGGGGGGTACGCCACCGGGGAGCTGTTTTTT. Residues: CASSFRLAGGYATGELFF.

The CDR3 bases are TGCGCCAGCAGCTTGCCAGAAGAGACCCAGTACTTC. This codes for CASSLPEETQYF. The V gene is TRBV5-1, the J gene TRBJ2-5; D call uncertain. V lost 1 base and J 3 bases, leaving 4 bases between the germline ends. Germline CDR1 is SGHRS and CDR2 is YFSETQ. The CDR3 runs 12 residues.